This paragraph reports one T cell receptor (beta chain). Its specificity is not known. This CDR3 has 13 amino acids. Germline CDR1 MDHEN, CDR2 SYDVKM. V was clipped by 2 bases and J by 2 bases, with 4 bases between them. These data come from a study of OX40 agonist ivuxolimab in advanced cancers. Overall study context: Patients received ivuxolimab, an intravenous treatment, every 2 weeks at 0.01 to 10 mg/kg. Findings of the study overall: Fewer expanded clones were found on average in CD4+ than in CD8+ T cells. Among the least clonally expanded were partial responders at 0.1-3.0 mg/kg.

Profiling relied on immunoSEQ multiplex PCR, and the TCRdb table lists in-frame clones only, not all of them. Of 45,000 to 55,000 clones in the sample, around four fifths were seen once. The receptor's source is an adult with an advanced solid tumor such as melanoma, head and neck, liver or kidney cancer. The specimen was CD4+ or CD8+ T cells sorted from blood, collected in a trial of the OX40 agonist ivuxolimab. This chain joins TRBV28 and TRBJ1-3, with unresolved D. The CDR3, as DNA: TGTGCCAGCAGTTTAGACGCTGGAAACACCATATATTTT. This translates into CASSLDAGNTIYF.